These T cell receptor beta chains were read from a single sample in a study of blood T cell repertoires in COVID-19. Sequencing was performed with immunoSEQ multiplex PCR; in TCRdb, only in-frame clones are kept and a portion is missing. The table lists approximately 200,000 clones, roughly 87% of them singletons, with around 2.1% in the top ten. Material for sequencing was PBMCs or T cells enriched from blood (not recorded which). These receptors were obtained from a woman between 25 and 40 years old who had recovered from COVID-19. The CDR3 runs from the conserved cysteine through the conserved F or W. D genes are given only for firm matches. Part of the rows lack a size; the others show once, few, many or a class for expanded clones.

v_gene	d_gene	abundance	j_gene	CDR3aa	CDR3nt
TRBV4-3	TRBD1	NA	TRBJ1-1	CASSRLLKGAPNTEAFF	TGCGCCAGCAGCCGCCTACTAAAGGGGGCCCCGAACACTGAAGCTTTCTTT
TRBV19	NA	NA	TRBJ1-2	CASSPGGPLYTF	TGTGCCAGTAGTCCAGGTGGGCCCCTATACACCTTC
TRBV6-2/TRBV6-3	TRBD2	NA	TRBJ2-2	CASSYSSLAGRTGELFF	TGTGCCAGCAGTTACTCGAGTCTAGCGGGACGGACCGGGGAGCTGTTTTTT
TRBV6-5	TRBD1	NA	TRBJ2-7	CASSSPGQGSYEQYF	TGTGCCAGCAGTTCCCCCGGACAGGGCTCCTACGAGCAGTACTTC
TRBV18	TRBD1	NA	TRBJ2-2	CASSSTGTATGELFF	TGTGCCAGCTCGTCGACCGGGACAGCCACCGGGGAGCTGTTTTTT
TRBV27	TRBD1	NA	TRBJ2-6	CASSFSAGTGFSGANVLTF	TGTGCCAGCAGTTTTTCCGCCGGGACAGGTTTCTCTGGGGCCAACGTCCTGACTTTC
TRBV6-5	NA	NA	TRBJ2-2	CASSPRGFTGELFF	TGTGCCAGCAGCCCCCGCGGGTTCACCGGGGAGCTGTTTTTT
TRBV5-1	NA	NA	TRBJ2-7	CASSSDSGTYEQYF	TGCGCCAGCAGCTCTGACAGTGGCACCTACGAGCAGTACTTC
TRBV6-6	NA	NA	TRBJ2-3	CASSYQTNTDTQYF	TGTGCCAGCAGTTACCAGACTAACACAGATACGCAGTATTTT
TRBV28	NA	few	TRBJ1-2	CASGRESYGYTF	TGTGCCAGCGGTAGGGAGAGCTATGGCTACACCTTC
TRBV2	TRBD1	few	TRBJ1-2	CASTLRTGGLNYGYTF	TGTGCCAGCACCCTGAGGACAGGGGGTTTAAACTATGGCTACACCTTC
TRBV7-2	TRBD1	once	TRBJ2-5	CASSPGTGGETQYF	TGTGCCAGCAGCCCCGGGACAGGAGGAGAGACCCAGTACTTC
TRBV6-5	TRBD1	NA	TRBJ2-5	CASSYQLDRGETQYF	TGTGCCAGCAGTTACCAGCTGGACAGGGGTGAGACCCAGTACTTC
TRBV10-3	TRBD1	NA	TRBJ1-3	CATLDTGVGAGNTIYF	TGTGCCACCCTGGACACAGGGGTCGGGGCTGGAAACACCATATATTTT
TRBV24-1	TRBD1	NA	TRBJ1-2	CATSDRTGDYGYTF	TGTGCCACCAGTGACCGAACAGGGGACTATGGCTACACCTTC
TRBV9	NA	NA	TRBJ1-4	CASSVGSRGEKLFF	TGTGCCAGCAGCGTAGGGTCCCGGGGTGAAAAACTGTTTTTT
TRBV6-5	NA	NA	TRBJ1-5	CASSSQGSQPQHF	TGTGCCAGCAGTTCGCAGGGGTCTCAGCCCCAGCATTTT
TRBV6-5	TRBD2	NA	TRBJ2-1	CASSYGTSALQGQFF	TGTGCCAGCAGTTACGGGACTAGCGCCCTACAGGGGCAGTTCTTC
TRBV27	NA	NA	TRBJ2-2	CATRTFRGSTGELFF	TGTGCCACCAGGACTTTTCGGGGGAGCACCGGGGAGCTGTTTTTT
TRBV19	NA	NA	TRBJ2-1	CASSIVFGQQNEQFF	TGTGCCAGTAGTATAGTTTTTGGACAGCAGAATGAGCAGTTCTTC
TRBV24-1	TRBD2	NA	TRBJ2-7	CATREGESGRRTYEQYF	TGTGCCACCAGGGAGGGGGAAAGCGGGAGGAGAACCTACGAGCAGTACTTC
TRBV21-1	NA	NA	TRBJ2-3	CASSKGLRREEDTDTQYF	TGTGCCAGCAGCAAAGGTCTTCGGCGGGAGGAGGACACAGATACGCAGTATTTT
TRBV11-3	TRBD1	NA	TRBJ1-1	CASSLGNRDSQVYF	TGTGCCAGCAGCTTAGGCAACCGGGACAGTCAAGTGTATTTT
TRBV11-3	NA	once	TRBJ2-7	CASPTIGGWGYEQYF	TGTGCCAGCCCGACCATCGGGGGATGGGGCTACGAGCAGTACTTC
TRBV7-3	TRBD2	few	TRBJ2-1	CASSWLTSGRAEQFF	TGTGCCAGCAGCTGGCTCACTAGCGGGAGGGCGGAGCAGTTCTTC
TRBV7-2	TRBD2	NA	TRBJ2-7	CASSRQTSGSSHEQYF	TGTGCCAGCAGCCGCCAGACTAGCGGGTCTTCCCACGAGCAGTACTTC
TRBV27	TRBD1	NA	TRBJ1-5	CASSPQTGGAGQPQHF	TGTGCCAGCAGTCCCCAGACAGGGGGCGCGGGTCAGCCCCAGCATTTT
TRBV28	NA	NA	TRBJ2-3	CASSTLRTDTQYF	TGTGCCAGCAGTACTTTAAGAACAGATACGCAGTATTTT
TRBV9	TRBD1	NA	TRBJ1-1	CASSSTGGINTEAFF	TGTGCCAGCAGCTCCACAGGGGGGATTAACACTGAAGCTTTCTTT
TRBV11-2	TRBD2	NA	TRBJ2-7	CASSLAASGRVYEQYF	TGTGCCAGCAGCTTAGCGGCTAGCGGGAGAGTCTACGAGCAGTACTTC
TRBV20-1	NA	NA	TRBJ2-5	CSAIRETQYF	TGCAGTGCTATTCGAGAGACCCAGTACTTC
TRBV5-8	NA	NA	TRBJ1-1	CASSTRVLTEAFF	TGTGCCAGCAGCACCAGGGTTTTGACTGAAGCTTTCTTT
TRBV4-3	NA	NA	TRBJ1-2	CASSQEGLEDRYTF	TGCGCCAGCAGCCAAGAGGGGTTGGAGGACCGCTACACCTTC
TRBV19	TRBD1	NA	TRBJ1-2	CASRRGDRGENYGYTF	TGTGCCAGTAGAAGAGGGGACAGGGGGGAGAACTATGGCTACACCTTC
TRBV6-5	NA	once	TRBJ1-2	CASTVQGFYGYTF	TGTGCCAGCACCGTACAGGGCTTTTATGGCTACACCTTC
TRBV6-5	NA	once	TRBJ1-2	CASSYSPGGYGYTF	TGTGCCAGCAGTTACTCACCAGGAGGCTATGGCTACACCTTC
TRBV27	TRBD1	once	TRBJ1-6	CASSLRDSSYNSPLHF	TGTGCCAGCAGTCTTAGGGACAGCTCCTATAATTCACCCCTCCACTTT
TRBV14	NA	few	TRBJ1-6	CASSQFRRPAGNSPLHF	TGTGCCAGCAGCCAATTCAGGAGACCCGCGGGAAATTCACCCCTCCACTTT
TRBV7-8	NA	once	TRBJ2-1	CASSLGSTGPLLDEQFF	TGTGCCAGCAGCTTAGGTTCGACAGGACCCCTGCTGGATGAGCAGTTCTTC
TRBV18	TRBD2	NA	TRBJ2-3	CASSPGLAGEATDTQYF	TGTGCCAGCTCACCGGGACTAGCGGGAGAGGCCACAGATACGCAGTATTTT
TRBV7-2	NA	NA	TRBJ1-4	CASSPVSLGASEKLFF	TGTGCCAGCAGCCCCGTGTCTCTGGGGGCAAGTGAAAAACTGTTTTTT
TRBV19	NA	NA	TRBJ1-5	CASSIVRANQPQHF	TGTGCCAGTAGTATAGTCAGGGCCAATCAGCCCCAGCATTTT
TRBV3-1/TRBV3-2	TRBD1	NA	TRBJ1-2	CASSQAGTGNYGYTF	TGTGCCAGCAGCCAAGCCGGGACAGGGAACTATGGCTACACCTTC
TRBV27	TRBD1	NA	TRBJ1-2	CASSPGQGAIANYGYTF	TGTGCCAGCAGTCCAGGACAGGGGGCCATAGCTAACTATGGCTACACCTTC
TRBV9	TRBD1	NA	TRBJ1-1	CASSTAWTGNTEAFF	TGTGCCAGCAGCACCGCTTGGACAGGGAACACTGAAGCTTTCTTT